The 10 T cell receptor beta chains given below trace back to one sample, sequenced in a study of OX40 agonist ivuxolimab in advanced cancers. Libraries were prepared by immunoSEQ multiplex PCR; TCRdb keeps only in-frame clonotypes and omits some of them. The profile shows approximately 70,000 clones, roughly 80% of them singletons. The sequencing here drew on CD4+ or CD8+ T cells sorted from blood, taken in a trial of the OX40 agonist ivuxolimab. The receptors shown here come from an adult with an advanced solid tumor such as melanoma, head and neck, liver or kidney cancer.

A note on this clone: Other DNA variants within this sample encode the same CDR3. The chain couples TRBV2 to TRBJ1-5; D is possibly TRBD1 (5 bases). Germline V gene lookup returns CDR1 SNHLY and CDR2 FYNNEI. The CDR3 loop spans 13 amino acids. The V end was cut by 6 bases, the J end by 4 bases, with 10 bases between. The DNA for the CDR3 is TGTGCCAGCAGGGGGCAGTCGAATCAGCCCCAGCATTTT. It codes for CASRGQSNQPQHF.

The chain couples TRBV2 to TRBJ1-5, with D possibly being TRBD1 (5 bases). Trimming shortened V by 7 bases and J by 7 bases, and 20 bases separated the two germline ends. This CDR3 contains 15 residues. Germline CDR1 reads SNHLY; CDR2 reads FYNNEI. The CDR3: CASTETLGVGQPQHF. Here the CDR3 DNA reads TGTGCCAGCACCGAGACCCTAGGGGTCGGACAGCCCCAGCATTTT.

The rearrangement uses TRBV2 and TRBJ2-5; 9 nucleotides line up with TRBD2. This CDR3 has 12 residues. V lost 6 bases to trimming and J lost 4 bases; unmatched junction nucleotides: 0. Per the germline V gene, CDR1 is SNHLY and CDR2 is FYNNEI. DNA for the CDR3: TGTGCCAGCAGGGGACTAGCAGAGACCCAGTACTTC. Amino acid sequence: CASRGLAETQYF.

This chain joins TRBV7-2 and TRBJ2-1, with 10 bases fitting TRBD2. Trimming at V came to 2 bases and at J to 9 bases, leaving 13 bases not matched to a gene. Germline lookup yields CDR1 SGHTA and CDR2 FQGNSA. This CDR3 comprises 17 residues. The CDR3 sequence is CASSLIPGAGGPGEQFF. In DNA form, the CDR3 reads TGTGCCAGCAGCTTAATCCCAGGAGCGGGAGGGCCCGGTGAGCAGTTCTTC.

The rearrangement uses TRBV7-9 and TRBJ1-1; D is uncertain. Germline V CDR1 and CDR2: SEHNR, FQNEAQ (reference sequence). The CDR3 is 12 amino acids. Trimming stripped 2 bases from V and 7 bases from J, with 8 bases between. The CDR3 here is CASSLRQREAFF. The DNA of the CDR3 is TGTGCCAGCAGCTTAAGGCAGCGTGAAGCTTTCTTT.

V is TRBV5-4 and J is TRBJ1-1; TRBD1 matches at 7 bases. Losses at the gene ends were 0 bases for V and 3 bases for J; bases not matched to a gene: 5. CDR1 SGHNT and CDR2 YYREEE come from the germline V gene (reference sequence). The CDR3 has 15 residues. CDR3 coding DNA: TGTGCCAGCAGCTTGGGACAGGGACTAGACACTGAAGCTTTCTTT. Amino acids: CASSLGQGLDTEAFF.

This clone was counted between two and nine times. The V and J genes are TRBV10-3 and TRBJ1-3; D gene ambiguous. This CDR3 region has 13 residues. Trimming stripped 2 bases from V and 3 bases from J, with 5 bases between. Germline CDR1 is ENHRY and CDR2 is SYGVKD. The CDR3 is CAISEGIGNTIYF. As DNA, the CDR3 is TGTGCCATCAGTGAGGGGATTGGAAACACCATATATTTT.

The chain employs TRBV2 and TRBJ1-1, with no clear D. Germline V gives CDR1 SNHLY, CDR2 FYNNEI. Trimming took 3 bases from V and 5 from J, leaving 7 bases between them. The CDR3 runs 12 residues. CDR3 residues: CASSERYTEAFF. The CDR3 nucleotides read TGTGCCAGCAGTGAGCGGTATACTGAAGCTTTCTTT.

This clone was seen once. The chain recombines TRBV7-8 with TRBJ1-1; D unresolved. The CDR3 runs to 14 residues. Per the germline V gene, CDR1 is SGHVS and CDR2 is FQNEAQ. Trimming took off 2 bases at V and 4 bases at J, with 11 bases between the two ends. CDR3: CASSLNPTGTEAFF. The CDR3 DNA follows: TGTGCCAGCAGCTTAAACCCCACGGGCACTGAAGCTTTCTTT.

The V call is TRBV4-3, the J call TRBJ2-3, with 13 bases identical to TRBD2. From germline, CDR1 is LGHNA and CDR2 YSLEER. CDR3 length equals 21 residues. Trimming cost V 0 bases and J 4 bases; bases outside gene matches: 16. The CDR3 region is CASSQDRFRTSGSGAADTQYF. The CDR3 DNA sequence: TGCGCCAGCAGCCAAGATAGGTTCCGGACTAGCGGGAGCGGGGCCGCAGATACGCAGTATTTT.